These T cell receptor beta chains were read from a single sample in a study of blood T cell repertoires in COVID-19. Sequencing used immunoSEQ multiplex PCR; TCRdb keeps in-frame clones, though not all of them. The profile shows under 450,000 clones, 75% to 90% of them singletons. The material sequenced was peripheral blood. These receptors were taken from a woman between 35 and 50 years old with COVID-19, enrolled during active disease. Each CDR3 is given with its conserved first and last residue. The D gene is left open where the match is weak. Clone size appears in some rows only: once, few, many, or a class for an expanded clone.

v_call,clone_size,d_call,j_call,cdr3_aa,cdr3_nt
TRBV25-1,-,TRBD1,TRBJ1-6,CASSEPRQGLWSPLHF,TGTGCCAGCAGTGAACCTCGACAGGGCCTTTGGTCACCCCTCCACTTT
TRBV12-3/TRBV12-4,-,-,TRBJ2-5,CASSSLAIETQYF,TGTGCCAGCAGTTCCTTAGCGATAGAGACCCAGTACTTC
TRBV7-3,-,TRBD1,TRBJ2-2,CASSPLLTGTGPGELFF,TGTGCCAGCAGCCCCCTCCTAACCGGGACAGGCCCCGGGGAGCTGTTTTTT
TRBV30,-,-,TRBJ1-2,CAWSVTGWSGANYGYTF,TGTGCCTGGAGTGTAACGGGGTGGTCGGGAGCTAACTATGGCTACACCTTC
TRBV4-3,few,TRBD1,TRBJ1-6,CASSTGTGVSPLHF,TGCGCCAGCAGTACCGGGACAGGGGTTTCACCCCTCCACTTT
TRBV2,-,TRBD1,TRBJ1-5,CASDRDRGPRAHQPQHF,TGTGCCAGCGACCGGGACAGGGGGCCAAGGGCGCATCAGCCCCAGCATTTT
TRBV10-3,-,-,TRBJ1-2,CAISESGRAHGYTF,TGTGCCATCAGTGAGTCAGGGAGGGCCCATGGCTACACCTTC
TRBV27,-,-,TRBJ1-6,CASSLLNSPLHF,TGTGCCAGCAGTCTATTAAATTCACCCCTCCACTTT
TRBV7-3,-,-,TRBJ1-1,CASSLSYNTEAFF,TGTGCCAGCAGCTTAAGCTACAACACTGAAGCTTTCTTT
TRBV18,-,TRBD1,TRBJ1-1,CASSRGTENTEAFF,TGTGCCAGCTCCCGGGGGACAGAGAACACTGAAGCTTTCTTT
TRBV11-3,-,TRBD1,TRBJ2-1,CASSPPPNQDRGNEQFF,TGTGCCAGCAGCCCCCCGCCGAATCAAGACAGGGGCAATGAGCAGTTCTTC
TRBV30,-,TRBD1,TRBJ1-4,CAWSPPRQGSLEKLFF,TGTGCCTGGAGTCCTCCTCGACAGGGAAGTTTGGAAAAACTGTTTTTT
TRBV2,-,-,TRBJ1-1,CASSVTRNTEAFF,TGTGCCAGCAGTGTTACCAGGAACACTGAAGCTTTCTTT
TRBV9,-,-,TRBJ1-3,CASSVSQASPSGNTIYF,TGTGCCAGCAGCGTTTCCCAGGCCAGCCCCTCTGGAAACACCATATATTTT
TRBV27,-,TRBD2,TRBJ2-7,CASSSWAGGYEQYF,TGTGCCAGCAGTTCCTGGGCGGGGGGTTACGAGCAGTACTTC
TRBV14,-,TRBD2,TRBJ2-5,CASSPRRLAGEEKTQYF,TGTGCCAGCAGCCCCCGCAGACTAGCGGGAGAGGAAAAGACCCAGTACTTC
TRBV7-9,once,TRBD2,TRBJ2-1,CASSHSGRGSYNEQFF,TGTGCCAGCAGCCATAGCGGGAGGGGGTCCTACAATGAGCAGTTCTTC
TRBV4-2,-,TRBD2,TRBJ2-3,CASSLTLGLAGHVGDTQYF,TGTGCCAGCAGTCTTACCCTGGGACTAGCGGGGCACGTGGGAGATACGCAGTATTTT
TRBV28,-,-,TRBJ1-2,CASSFREYGYTF,TGTGCCAGCAGTTTCAGGGAATACGGCTACACCTTC
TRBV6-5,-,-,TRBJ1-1,CASSEGGAEAFF,TGTGCCAGCAGCGAGGGGGGGGCTGAAGCTTTCTTT
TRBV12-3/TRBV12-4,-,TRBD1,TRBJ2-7,CASSPTGAYEQYF,TGTGCCAGCAGCCCGACAGGGGCCTACGAGCAGTACTTC
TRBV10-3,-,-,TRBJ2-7,CAISAEVEQYF,TGTGCCATCAGCGCGGAGGTCGAGCAGTACTTC
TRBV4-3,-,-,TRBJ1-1,CASSQTTGNTEAFF,TGCGCCAGCAGCCAGACGACAGGGAACACTGAAGCTTTCTTT
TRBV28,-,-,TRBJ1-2,CASSRTADYGYTF,TGTGCCAGCAGTCGGACAGCCGACTATGGCTACACCTTC
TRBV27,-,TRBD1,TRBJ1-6,CASSARTGNGSPLHF,TGTGCCAGCAGTGCCCGGACAGGGAACGGTTCACCCCTCCACTTT
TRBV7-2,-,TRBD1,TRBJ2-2,CASSTTGGIYTGELFF,TGTGCCAGCAGCACCACAGGGGGGATCTACACCGGGGAGCTGTTTTTT
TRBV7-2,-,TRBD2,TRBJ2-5,CASTPAGFGSYQETQYF,TGTGCCAGCACACCAGCGGGGTTTGGCTCGTACCAAGAGACCCAGTACTTC
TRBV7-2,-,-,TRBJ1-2,CASSYRHLDSPGYTF,TGTGCCAGCAGCTATCGACACCTGGACAGCCCTGGCTACACCTTC
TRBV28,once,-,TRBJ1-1,CASRAGITEAFF,TGTGCCAGCAGGGCAGGGATCACTGAAGCTTTCTTT
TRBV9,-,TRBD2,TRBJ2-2,CASSARLEAGVTGELFF,TGTGCCAGCAGCGCCCGCCTAGAAGCGGGGGTGACCGGGGAGCTGTTTTTT
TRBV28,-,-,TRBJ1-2,CASRSPGVLRDGYTF,TGTGCCAGCAGGTCCCCGGGGGTACTGAGGGATGGCTACACCTTC
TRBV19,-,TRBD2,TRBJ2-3,CASSTLELAGGPRSDTQYF,TGTGCCAGTAGTACCCTAGAACTAGCGGGGGGGCCTCGTTCAGATACGCAGTATTTT
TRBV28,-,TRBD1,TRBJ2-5,CASSLSKGLRGLRETQYF,TGTGCCAGCAGTTTATCTAAGGGTCTCAGGGGGCTAAGAGAGACCCAGTACTTC
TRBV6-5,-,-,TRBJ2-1,CASSLASLLYNEQFF,TGTGCCAGCAGTTTAGCTAGCTTACTCTACAATGAGCAGTTCTTC
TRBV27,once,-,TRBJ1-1,CASSLGRGLNTEAFF,TGTGCCAGCAGTTTAGGGCGGGGCTTGAACACTGAAGCTTTCTTT
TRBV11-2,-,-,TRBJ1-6,CASSLNRLGTPNSPLHF,TGTGCCAGCAGCTTAAATAGGCTCGGGACTCCGAATTCACCCCTCCACTTT
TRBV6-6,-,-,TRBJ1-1,CASSEGHMNTEAFF,TGTGCCAGCAGCGAAGGACATATGAACACTGAAGCTTTCTTT
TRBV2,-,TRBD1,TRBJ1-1,CASRHRDRAAEAFF,TGTGCCAGCCGTCACCGGGACAGGGCCGCTGAAGCTTTCTTT
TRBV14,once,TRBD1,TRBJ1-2,CASSPQGDYGYTF,TGTGCCAGCAGCCCTCAGGGGGACTATGGCTACACCTTC
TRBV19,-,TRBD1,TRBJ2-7,CASSMLTGTGGYEQYF,TGTGCCAGTAGTATGTTAACCGGGACAGGGGGCTACGAGCAGTACTTC
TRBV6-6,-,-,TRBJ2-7,CASNRISGSSYEQYF,TGTGCCAGCAATAGGATCAGCGGAAGCTCCTACGAGCAGTACTTC
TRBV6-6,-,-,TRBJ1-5,CASRDRDFPQHF,TGTGCCAGCAGAGATAGGGACTTTCCCCAGCATTTT
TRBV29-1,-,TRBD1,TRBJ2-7,CSVGQGPNEQYF,TGCAGCGTCGGACAGGGGCCCAACGAGCAGTACTTC
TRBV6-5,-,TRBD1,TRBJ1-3,CASRGQGPGNTIYF,TGTGCCAGCAGGGGACAGGGGCCGGGAAACACCATATATTTT
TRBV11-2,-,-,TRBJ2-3,CASSVIQGGDTQYF,TGTGCCAGCAGCGTTATACAGGGAGGGGATACGCAGTATTTT
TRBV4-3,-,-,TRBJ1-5,CASSQDRVANQPQHF,TGCGCCAGCAGCCAAGACAGGGTGGCAAATCAGCCCCAGCATTTT
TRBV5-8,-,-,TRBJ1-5,CASSLAYRERWNQPQHF,TGTGCCAGCAGCTTGGCCTACAGGGAGAGGTGGAATCAGCCCCAGCATTTT
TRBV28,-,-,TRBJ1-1,CASSLDTVPNTEAFF,TGTGCCAGCAGTTTAGACACAGTGCCCAACACTGAAGCTTTCTTT
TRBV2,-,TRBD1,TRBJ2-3,CATTDRTRNTQYF,TGTGCCACTACGGACAGGACCCGGAATACGCAGTATTTT
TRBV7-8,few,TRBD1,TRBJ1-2,CASSRDDRVGYGYTF,TGTGCCAGCAGCCGAGACGACAGGGTGGGATATGGCTACACCTTC